Below, 21 T cell receptor beta chains from the same sample are listed, as sequenced in a study of tumor and adjacent non-tumor tissue in lung cancer. Three rounds of nested PCR, following a modified ARM-PCR protocol, produced the TCRbeta library. Each CDR3 protein is one row after TCRdb ran MiXCR on the multiplex PCR reads. The sample carries 65,000 to 80,000 distinct CDR3 sequences, roughly 72% recorded once. This sample's RNA came from whole unsorted tissue. Material for sequencing was lung tumor tissue. The receptors come from a man in his sixties with non-small cell lung cancer.

This chain links TRBV6-2 or TRBV6-3 with TRBJ2-1; D uncertain. Deletions cut 4 bases from V and 10 bases from J, with 11 bases between. Germline V gene sequence: CDR1 MNHEY, CDR2 SVGEGT. CDR3 length: 12 amino acids. The CDR3 is CASSWGTREQFF. Written as DNA, the CDR3 is TGTGCCAGCAGTTGGGGAACGAGGGAGCAGTTCTTC.

The rearrangement links TRBV18 to TRBJ2-2; D is uncertain. The ends were cut back, 2 bases at V and 4 bases at J, with 11 bases in the middle. Per germline, CDR1 KGHSH and CDR2 LQKENI. The CDR3 loop spans 15 amino acids. The CDR3 coding sequence is TGTGCCAGCTCACCAGGCACCCTATCCACCGGGGAGCTGTTTTTT. This encodes CASSPGTLSTGELFF.

This clonotype appeared a single time. Because the CDR3 is missing its conserved closing phenylalanine or tryptophan, this is likely a read error. The chain uses TRBV10-3 and TRBJ2-7; TRBD2 matches at 11 bases. The ends lost 9 bases at V and 4 bases at J; junction bases unmatched: 11. This CDR3 is built from 15 residues. The germline gives CDR1 ENHRY, CDR2 SYGVKD. CDR3 nucleotides: TGTGCCATTAGCGAAACTAGCGGGAGAAGGTACGAGCAGTACTTA. This codes for CAISETSGRRYEQYL.

A word on this clonotype: One end of the junction varies from germline; a read error may be responsible. The chain combines TRBV20-1 with TRBJ2-6; D is unresolved. CDR3 length: 15 residues. Germline V gene lookup returns CDR1 DFQATT and CDR2 SNEGSKA (reference sequence). CDR3 region: CSARDPALGVNVLTF. CDR3 nucleotides: TGCAGTGCTAGAGATCCGGCACTTGGGGTCAACGTCCTGACTTTC.

V usage is TRBV20-1 and J usage is TRBJ2-3; TRBD2 matches at 7 bases. The V and J ends lost 8 bases and 0 bases, in that order; junction bases with no gene match: 11. Germline V gene sequence: CDR1 DFQATT, CDR2 SNEGSKA (reference sequence). The CDR3 contains 15 residues. The CDR3 nucleotides read TGCAGTCATTCCCTCTCAGCGGGAAGCACAGATACGCAGTATTTT. This sequence encodes CSHSLSAGSTDTQYF.

As concerns this clonotype: A single base separates this from a much larger clone, so it may be a read error. The rearrangement joins TRBV5-6 to TRBJ1-2; tentatively, D is TRBD1 (5 bases). Germline lookup yields CDR1 SGHDT and CDR2 YYEEEE. V lost 1 base and J lost 10, with 14 bases in between. The CDR3 is made up of 13 amino acids. DNA of the CDR3: TGTGCCAGCAGCTTGACCGGGACCTTGGACTACACCTTC. It is translated as CASSLTGTLDYTF.

This clonotype was counted many times. The chain uses TRBV20-1 and TRBJ2-7; D assignment may be TRBD1 or TRBD2 (5 bases each). From germline, CDR1 is DFQATT and CDR2 SNEGSKA (reference sequence). The CDR3 has 13 residues. V was clipped by 2 bases and J by 5 bases, with 13 bases between them. CDR3 in amino acids: CSARPSRGHEQYF. CDR3 sequence (DNA): TGCAGTGCTAGACCCTCAAGGGGACACGAGCAGTACTTC.

A note on this clonotype: A read error is possible here, since a much larger clone lies one base away. For the CDR3, the DNA is TGTGCCTGCAGTTACCTCAGGGAGACTGAAGCTTTCTTT. The encoded protein is CACSYLRETEAFF. This rearrangement joins TRBV6-6 to TRBJ1-1, with D tentatively TRBD1 (5 bases). CDR1 MNHNY and CDR2 SVGAGI come from the germline V gene (reference sequence). This CDR3 spans 13 amino acids.

Comment on this clonotype: Compared with germline, one end of the junction differs, possibly owing to a read error. The chain employs TRBV29-1 and TRBJ2-2, with 11 bases aligning to TRBD2. Germline values: CDR1 SQVTM, CDR2 ANQGSEA. CDR3 length: 15 amino acids. The CDR3 DNA reads as TGCAGCCTTGAGGGACTAGCGGTGAACACAGGGGAGCTGTTTTTT. Translated: CSLEGLAVNTGELFF.

Of note for this clonotype: A junction boundary mismatches the germline segment, possibly from a read error. The chain has TRBV29-1 and TRBJ1-1; D is perhaps TRBD1 (6 bases). Germline values: CDR1 SQVTM, CDR2 ANQGSEA. The CDR3 is 13 amino acids. The CDR3 protein is CSASARGDTVALF. In DNA, the CDR3 is TGCAGCGCCTCTGCAAGGGGGGACACTGTAGCTTTGTTT. The whole variable domain, filled in from reference TRBV29-1 and TRBJ1-1, reads SAVISQKPSRDICQRGTSLTIQCQVDSQVTMMFWYRQQPGQSLTLIATANQGSEATYESGFVIDKFPISRPNLTFSTLTVSNMSPEDSSIYLCSASARGDTVALFGQGTRLTVV.

A note on this clonotype: The CDR3 does not close with the conserved phenylalanine or tryptophan, likely indicating a read error. This chain joins TRBV28 and TRBJ1-6; D remains unclear. The V end lost 6 bases, the J end lost 10 bases, and 13 bases lay between the germline ends. Germline lookup yields CDR1 MDHEN and CDR2 SYDVKM. The CDR3 totals 13 residues. The CDR3 bases are TGTGCCAGCAGCATACTCAGGAACTCACCCCTCCACCTT. Translated, it gives CASSILRNSPLHL.

The chain joins TRBV6-2 or TRBV6-3 to TRBJ2-1; D may be TRBD2 (5 bases). This CDR3 is built from 15 residues. Germline V lookup: CDR1 MNHEY, CDR2 SVGEGT. The V end was cut by 6 bases, the J end by 4 bases, with 16 bases between. DNA of the CDR3: TGTGCCAGCAGGACCGGGATGGAATCATACAATGAGCAGTTCTTC. It encodes CASRTGMESYNEQFF.

The V and J genes are TRBV20-1 and TRBJ2-5, with a weak D call TRBD1 (5 bases). The V gene's germline CDR1 is DFQATT and CDR2 SNEGSKA (reference sequence). The CDR3 loop spans 14 amino acids. V dropped 3 bases and J dropped 14 bases, with 25 bases sitting between them. The CDR3 sequence: CSASRPQGRVTHYF. In DNA, the CDR3 is TGCAGTGCTAGCAGGCCCCAGGGAAGAGTGACGCACTACTTC.

The gene calls are TRBV5-4 and TRBJ2-3; 8 positions match TRBD2. From germline, CDR1 is SGHNT and CDR2 YYREEE (reference sequence). The CDR3 extends over 16 amino acids. The CDR3 here is CVLSPIEREPGDTQYF. Here the CDR3 DNA reads TGTGTCCTCAGCCCTATCGAGCGGGAGCCGGGAGATACGCAGTATTTT.

This chain links TRBV29-1 with TRBJ1-1; D not certain. Looked up from germline, CDR1 is SQVTM and CDR2 is ANQGSEA. The CDR3 runs to 13 residues. The CDR3 nucleotides read TGCGGCGGAAATACAGTGGGAGGCACTGAAGCTTTCTTT. This translates into CGGNTVGGTEAFF.

A remark on this clonotype: Germline is not matched at one junction end, which may reflect a read error. The chain recombines TRBV6-5 with TRBJ2-1, with D possibly TRBD2 on 5 matching bases. This CDR3 comprises 15 residues. Germline V CDR1 and CDR2: MNHEY, SVGAGI. The CDR3 DNA follows: TGTGTCAGCAGTTACGCGACCGGGATTCACTATGAGCAGTTCTTC. Translating gives CVSSYATGIHYEQFF.

This clonotype was seen ten or more times. This chain joins TRBV20-1 and TRBJ2-3; 8 nucleotides line up with TRBD1. This CDR3 has 15 amino acids. Germline CDR1 is DFQATT and CDR2 is SNEGSKA (reference sequence). After removal of 3 bases from V and 1 base from J, the junction contained 6 bases not matched to a gene. This chain's CDR3 is CSARIPGQGTDTQYF. CDR3 coding DNA: TGCAGTGCTAGGATCCCGGGACAGGGCACAGATACGCAGTATTTT.

Of note for this clonotype: This CDR3 fails to terminate in the conserved phenylalanine or tryptophan, so it likely reflects a read error. This chain connects TRBV29-1 to TRBJ2-5; the match to TRBD1 covers 9 bases. CDR1 is SQVTM, CDR2 ANQGSEA, per germline. With 7 bases clipped from V and 7 bases from J, the junction kept 16 bases outside the gene matches. The CDR3 length is 15 residues. The CDR3 DNA reads TGCAGCGCCATCGGACAGGGGCGCATAGGAGCGACCCAGTACTCC. Translation: CSAIGQGRIGATQYS.

The chain carries TRBV20-1 and TRBJ1-4; no clear D. The CDR3 loop spans 12 amino acids. Trimming took 4 bases from V and 5 from J, leaving 8 bases between them. Germline V gene lookup returns CDR1 DFQATT and CDR2 SNEGSKA (reference sequence). The CDR3, as DNA: TGCAGTGCTATGAAGGGAAATGAAAAACTGTTTTTT. Translation gives CSAMKGNEKLFF.

This clonotype was seen once. Relative to the germline gene, one junction end is altered; a read error may explain this. The genes are TRBV29-1 and TRBJ1-5; 8 bases agree with TRBD1. The CDR3 has 13 amino acids. Germline V gene lookup returns CDR1 SQVTM and CDR2 ANQGSEA. The CDR3 nucleotides read TGCAACGTTGCAGGGGGCAGGAGTCAGCCCCAGCATTTT. Its protein product is CNVAGGRSQPQHF. The whole variable domain, remainder taken from reference TRBV29-1 and TRBJ1-5, is SAVISQKPSRDICQRGTSLTIQCQVDSQVTMMFWYRQQPGQSLTLIATANQGSEATYESGFVIDKFPISRPNLTFSTLTVSNMSPEDSSIYLCNVAGGRSQPQHFGDGTRLSIL.

Comment on this clonotype: At one end the junction does not follow the germline gene, possibly because of a read error. The genes are TRBV20-1 and TRBJ2-7, with 14 bases that match TRBD2. This CDR3 has 15 residues. The V gene's germline CDR1 is DFQATT and CDR2 SNEGSKA (reference sequence). CDR3 residues: CSAREGLAGGRDQHF. CDR3 sequence (DNA): TGCAGTGCTAGAGAAGGACTAGCGGGAGGACGAGACCAGCACTTC.